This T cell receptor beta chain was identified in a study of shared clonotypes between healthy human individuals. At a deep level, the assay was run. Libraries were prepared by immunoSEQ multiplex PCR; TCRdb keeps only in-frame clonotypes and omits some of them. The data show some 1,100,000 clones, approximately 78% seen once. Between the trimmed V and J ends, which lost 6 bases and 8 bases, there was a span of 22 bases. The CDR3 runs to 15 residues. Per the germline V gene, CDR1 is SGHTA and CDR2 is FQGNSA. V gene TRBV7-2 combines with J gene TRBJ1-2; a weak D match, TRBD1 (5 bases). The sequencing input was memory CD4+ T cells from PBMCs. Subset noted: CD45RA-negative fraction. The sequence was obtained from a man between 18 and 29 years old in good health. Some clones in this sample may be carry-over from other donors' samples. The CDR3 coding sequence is TGTGCCAGCAGTTACTTAGGGCCGGGTTCAGGGGGCTACACCTTC. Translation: CASSYLGPGSGGYTF.